The next 23 T cell receptor beta chains were all read from a single sample in a study of cytomegalovirus exposure and HLA in healthy donors. The PCR made use of 60 Vbeta and 13 Jbeta primers. Here immunoSEQ multiplex PCR was the method, and the copy in TCRdb shows in-frame clones only, minus some. The repertoire holds over 100,000 clones, with around 72% as singletons. Specimen: PBMCs. The receptors stem from a man aged 50-60 years in good health and CMV-seropositive.

The chain has TRBV27 and TRBJ2-2, with TRBD2 identical over 8 bases. The junction had 12 bases not matched to a gene; V was cut back by 2 bases and J by 7 bases. Germline V gene data show CDR1 as MNHEY and CDR2 as SMNVEV (reference sequence). CDR3 size: 17 residues. CDR3 protein: CASSLELRAGESGELFF. CDR3 sequence (DNA): TGTGCCAGCAGTTTAGAGTTACGAGCGGGAGAGAGCGGGGAGCTGTTTTTT.

The chain has TRBV5-5 and TRBJ1-2; the D gene is possibly TRBD1 (6 bases). Germline values: CDR1 SGHKS, CDR2 YYEKEE (reference sequence). V was trimmed by 0 bases and J by 0 bases, leaving 12 bases between them. The CDR3 contains 16 residues. CDR3 nucleotides: TGTGCCAGCAGCTTGGCCGCGGACAGATCTAACTATGGCTACACCTTC. This codes for CASSLAADRSNYGYTF.

The rearrangement joins TRBV7-9 to TRBJ1-1; D ambiguous. The length of the CDR3 is 13 residues. The ends were cut back, 2 bases at V and 0 bases at J, with 4 bases in the middle. Germline CDR1 is SEHNR and CDR2 is FQNEAQ (reference sequence). CDR3 DNA: TGTGCCAGCAGCTTATTAATGAACACTGAAGCTTTCTTT. Encoded protein: CASSLLMNTEAFF. Complete variable domain (other parts from reference TRBV7-9 and TRBJ1-1): DTGVSQNPRHKITKRGQNVTFRCDPISEHNRLYWYRQTLGQGPEFLTYFQNEAQLEKSRLLSDRFSAERPKGSFSTLEIQRTEQGDSAMYLCASSLLMNTEAFFGQGTRLTVV.

The chain links TRBV19 to TRBJ2-7, with 11 nucleotides matching TRBD2. Losses at the gene ends were 2 bases for V and 4 bases for J; bases not matched to a gene: 4. The CDR3 runs to 15 residues. The germline CDR1 and CDR2 sequences are LNHDA and SQIVND (reference sequence). CDR3 protein: CASSITSGSQYEQYF. CDR3 nucleotides: TGTGCCAGTAGTATAACTAGCGGGAGCCAATACGAGCAGTACTTC. Full variable domain (rest looked up from reference TRBV19 and TRBJ2-7): DGGITQSPKYLFRKEGQNVTLSCEQNLNHDAMYWYRQDPGQGLRLIYYSQIVNDFQKGDIAEGYSVSREKKESFPLTVTSAQKNPTAFYLCASSITSGSQYEQYFGPGTRLTVT.

This clone appeared a single time. The rearrangement links TRBV18 to TRBJ2-6; D remains unclear. CDR3 length: 15 amino acids. Germline CDR1 is KGHSH and CDR2 is LQKENI. Trimming took 0 bases from V and 1 from J, leaving 4 bases between them. Here the CDR3 reads CASSPPRSGANVLTF. The CDR3 nucleotides read TGTGCCAGCTCACCACCGAGGTCTGGGGCCAACGTCCTGACTTTC.

This clone was recorded a few times. The chain has TRBV5-8 and TRBJ2-7; TRBD1 aligns across 7 bases. Per the germline V gene, CDR1 is SGHTS and CDR2 is YDEGEE. The CDR3 totals 17 residues. The V and J ends lost 2 bases and 5 bases, in that order; junction bases with no gene match: 16. Written as DNA, the CDR3 is TGTGCCAGCAGCTTTTCCGGGACAGCCTTTTCTTATGACGAGCAGTACTTC. This codes for CASSFSGTAFSYDEQYF.

The gene calls are TRBV7-2 and TRBJ2-1; 8 bases agree with TRBD2. The CDR3 is 16 residues long. Germline V gene lookup returns CDR1 SGHTA and CDR2 FQGNSA. Trimming took 5 bases from V and 0 from J; bases not matched to a gene: 6. CDR3 loop: CASSPLSGVSYNEQFF. CDR3 bases: TGTGCCAGCAGCCCTCTTAGCGGGGTCTCCTACAATGAGCAGTTCTTC.

V gene TRBV7-9 combines with J gene TRBJ2-1, with a tentative D call TRBD2 (7 bases). Trimming pared 3 bases from V and 0 bases from J, leaving 15 bases between. The CDR3 extends over 17 amino acids. Germline V gene sequence: CDR1 SEHNR, CDR2 FQNEAQ (reference sequence). Here the CDR3 DNA reads TGTGCCAGCAGCTTGGGGGGGGCTCCTCACTCCTACAATGAGCAGTTCTTC. This codes for CASSLGGAPHSYNEQFF.

J is TRBJ1-1 and V is TRBV7-9, with a tentative D call TRBD1 (5 bases). The CDR3 is made up of 12 amino acids. V was cut by 8 bases and J by 1 base, with 8 bases left in between. Germline V lookup: CDR1 SEHNR, CDR2 FQNEAQ (reference sequence). The CDR3 protein is CASGGGNTEAFF. CDR3 bases: TGTGCCAGCGGGGGGGGGAACACTGAAGCTTTCTTT.

The J gene is TRBJ2-7, the V gene TRBV11-2, with TRBD1 matching 7 bases. Looked up from germline, CDR1 is SGHAT and CDR2 is FQNNGV. This CDR3 region has 13 residues. The V gene end was trimmed by 5 bases and the J gene end by 6 bases; junction bases not matched to a gene: 7. The CDR3 is CASSVRYRGEQYF. The CDR3 bases are TGTGCCAGCAGCGTTCGATACAGGGGCGAGCAGTACTTC.

The CDR3 reads CASSVGGYGYTF. CDR3 sequence (DNA): TGTGCCAGCAGCGTAGGAGGCTATGGCTACACCTTC. V and J are TRBV9 and TRBJ1-2; D not certain. Per the germline V gene, CDR1 is SGDLS and CDR2 is YYNGEE. V dropped 0 bases and J dropped 4 bases, with 4 bases sitting between them. The CDR3 extends over 12 amino acids.

CDR3 nucleotides: TGCAGCGCCCCCGGGGAGCTTAACTATGGCTACACCTTC. Translation gives CSAPGELNYGYTF. The chain recombines TRBV29-1 with TRBJ1-2; D unclear. CDR1 and CDR2 (germline): SQVTM, ANQGSEA. The CDR3 sequence is 13 residues long. Deletions cut 7 bases from V and 1 base from J, with 13 bases between.

The rearrangement links TRBV7-9 to TRBJ2-4, with 16 bases identical to TRBD2. Germline trimming cut 3 bases from V and 2 bases from J; bases unmatched to any gene: 7. The CDR3 runs 19 residues. Germline CDR1 SEHNR, CDR2 FQNEAQ (reference sequence). CDR3 loop: CASSFSGLAGGGTKNIQYF. Written as DNA, the CDR3 is TGTGCCAGCAGCTTTTCGGGACTAGCGGGAGGGGGAACCAAAAACATTCAGTACTTC.

This clone was seen a handful of times. The chain uses TRBV5-1 and TRBJ1-2, with D possibly TRBD1 on 5 matching bases. The V end was cut by 0 bases, the J end by 2 bases, with 8 bases between. This CDR3 has 14 amino acids. Germline V CDR1 and CDR2: SGHRS, YFSETQ. Here the CDR3 DNA reads TGCGCCAGCAGCTTGGATGGGGGGAACTATGGCTACACCTTC. Protein: CASSLDGGNYGYTF.

V usage is TRBV5-1 and J usage is TRBJ2-5; 9 bases line up with TRBD1. There are 18 residues in the CDR3. Germline V gives CDR1 SGHRS, CDR2 YFSETQ. V shed 2 bases and J 5 bases; nucleotides not matched to a gene: 16. CDR3 bases: TGCGCCAGCAGCTTCACCTCCGTTCCCGGGACAGGGTTGGAGACCCAGTACTTC. Its translation is CASSFTSVPGTGLETQYF.

The genes are TRBV13 and TRBJ2-7; D is perhaps TRBD2 (6 bases). Deletions cut 4 bases from V and 1 base from J, with 11 bases between. The germline V gene encodes CDR1 PRHDT and CDR2 FYEKMQ (reference sequence). The CDR3 has 14 residues. CDR3 region: CASSSRERSYEQYF. In DNA form, the CDR3 reads TGTGCCAGCAGCTCCCGGGAGAGGTCCTACGAGCAGTACTTC. The full variable domain, its missing parts supplied by reference TRBV13 and TRBJ2-7, is AAGVIQSPRHLIKEKRETATLKCYPIPRHDTVYWYQQGPGQDPQFLISFYEKMQSDKGSIPDRFSAQQFSDYHSELNMSSLELGDSALYFCASSSRERSYEQYFGPGTRLTVT.

The rearrangement joins TRBV6-1 to TRBJ2-7; D unresolved. The germline CDR1 and CDR2 sequences are MNHNS and SASEGT. The CDR3 runs 13 residues. V was cut by 6 bases and J by 0 bases, with 9 bases left in between. The CDR3 region is CASRGTVSYEQYF. The DNA for the CDR3 is TGTGCCAGCAGAGGAACAGTCTCCTACGAGCAGTACTTC.

The CDR3 DNA is TGCGCCAGCAGCCCCGGGGGGACAGGGACCTACGAGCAGTACTTC. This translates into CASSPGGTGTYEQYF. This rearrangement joins TRBV5-1 to TRBJ2-7, with 9 bases that match TRBD1. The CDR3 sequence is 15 residues long. Germline values: CDR1 SGHRS, CDR2 YFSETQ. J was trimmed by 2 bases and V by 4 bases; bases with no gene match: 7. The full variable domain, rest sourced from reference TRBV5-1 and TRBJ2-7, is KAGVTQTPRYLIKTRGQQVTLSCSPISGHRSVSWYQQTPGQGLQFLFEYFSETQRNKGNFPGRFSGRQFSNSRSEMNVSTLELGDSALYLCASSPGGTGTYEQYFGPGTRLTVT.

The rearrangement links TRBV18 to TRBJ1-4; 10 nucleotides align to TRBD1. Germline trimming cut 2 bases from V and 8 bases from J; bases unmatched to any gene: 5. Germline lookup yields CDR1 KGHSH and CDR2 LQKENI. The CDR3 is 15 residues long. The DNA of the CDR3 is TGTGCCAGCTCACCAAGGACAGGGGGTCAGGAAAAACTGTTTTTT. This translates into CASSPRTGGQEKLFF.

The table lists this clone with a few counts. The rearrangement joins TRBV6-4 to TRBJ1-2; TRBD1 agrees at 7 bases. Trimming at V came to 6 bases and at J to 8 bases, leaving 9 bases not matched to a gene. CDR1 and CDR2 from the germline V gene are MRHNA and SNTAGT. The CDR3 has 13 residues. For the CDR3, the DNA is TGTGCCAGCAGGCCCGAGGGGACAGAGGGCTACACCTTC. Its translation is CASRPEGTEGYTF.

Only one count was recorded for this clone. The V and J genes are TRBV11-2 and TRBJ2-7; 10 bases match TRBD1. CDR1 and CDR2 (germline): SGHAT, FQNNGV. V shed 5 bases and J 0 bases; nucleotides not matched to a gene: 7. The CDR3 is 16 residues long. The CDR3 protein is CASSDRGQISSYEQYF. The CDR3 DNA follows: TGTGCCAGCAGCGACAGGGGGCAAATTTCCTCCTACGAGCAGTACTTC.

This chain uses TRBV29-1 with TRBJ2-5; the D gene is possibly TRBD2 (6 bases). V dropped 8 bases and J dropped 9 bases, with 13 bases sitting between them. The CDR3 covers 10 residues. CDR1 is SQVTM, CDR2 ANQGSEA, per germline. The CDR3 loop is CSIGLLAQYF. The CDR3 coding sequence is TGCAGCATCGGACTACTGGCCCAGTACTTC.

The V gene is TRBV12-5, the J gene TRBJ2-3, with 8 bases identical to TRBD2. Trimming took 5 bases from V and 8 from J; bases not matched to a gene: 9. Per germline, CDR1 LGHNT and CDR2 FRNRAP. The CDR3 spans 14 residues. The CDR3 loop reads CASGPGGSLGTQYF. For the CDR3, the DNA is TGTGCTAGTGGTCCGGGGGGGAGCTTAGGTACGCAGTATTTT.